A selection of T cell receptor beta chains follows, all from one sample in a study of blood T cell repertoires in COVID-19. Only in-frame clones appear in the TCRdb table, and some are missing; sequencing was by immunoSEQ multiplex PCR. The data show 240,000 or so clones, with around 86% seen just once and roughly 12% held by the top ten. The specimen sequenced was peripheral blood. These receptors were collected from a woman aged 55-70 years with active or convalescent COVID-19. Both conserved end residues are part of each CDR3. A D gene is named only where the DNA matches it firmly. Some rows mark clone size as missing; the rest say once, few, many or name a class of expanded clone.

j_call: TRBJ2-2
v_call: TRBV7-8
d_call: .
clone_size: .
cdr3_aa: CASSLFGAAGELFF
cdr3_nt: TGTGCCAGCAGCTTATTTGGGGCGGCCGGGGAGCTGTTTTTT

j_call: TRBJ2-7
v_call: TRBV7-8
d_call: TRBD2
clone_size: .
cdr3_aa: CASSRAGTSLSYEQYF
cdr3_nt: TGTGCCAGCAGCCGAGCCGGGACTAGCCTTTCCTACGAGCAGTACTTC

j_call: TRBJ2-3
v_call: TRBV2
d_call: TRBD2
clone_size: .
cdr3_aa: CASTRGVPPLTDTQYF
cdr3_nt: TGTGCCAGCACCCGGGGGGTCCCTCCCCTCACAGATACGCAGTATTTT

j_call: TRBJ2-1
v_call: TRBV7-8
d_call: .
clone_size: .
cdr3_aa: CASSPLGFQVPYNEQFF
cdr3_nt: TGTGCCAGCAGCCCGCTCGGGTTCCAAGTTCCCTACAATGAGCAGTTCTTC

j_call: TRBJ1-1
v_call: TRBV29-1
d_call: .
clone_size: once
cdr3_aa: CSVRTYSGNTEAFF
cdr3_nt: TGCAGCGTCCGGACCTATAGCGGAAACACGGAAGCTTTCTTT

j_call: TRBJ2-7
v_call: TRBV5-1
d_call: TRBD1
clone_size: .
cdr3_aa: CASSPRGTGGRSSYEQYF
cdr3_nt: TGCGCCAGCAGCCCCCGGGGGACAGGGGGCCGAAGCTCCTACGAGCAGTACTTC

j_call: TRBJ1-1
v_call: TRBV29-1
d_call: .
clone_size: .
cdr3_aa: CSVEASVTEAFF
cdr3_nt: TGCAGCGTTGAAGCGTCGGTAACTGAAGCTTTCTTT

j_call: TRBJ2-3
v_call: TRBV29-1
d_call: TRBD2
clone_size: few
cdr3_aa: CSVEDLAVTDTQYF
cdr3_nt: TGCAGCGTTGAAGACCTAGCGGTCACAGATACGCAGTATTTT

j_call: TRBJ2-6
v_call: TRBV27
d_call: .
clone_size: .
cdr3_aa: CASSLLGVGGSSGANVLTF
cdr3_nt: TGTGCCAGCAGTTTATTGGGGGTAGGAGGGAGCTCTGGGGCCAACGTCCTGACTTTC

j_call: TRBJ1-6
v_call: TRBV11-3
d_call: .
clone_size: .
cdr3_aa: CASSLGQVSSYNSPLHF
cdr3_nt: TGTGCCAGCAGCTTAGGACAGGTGAGCTCCTATAATTCACCCCTCCACTTT

j_call: TRBJ1-1
v_call: TRBV6-5
d_call: TRBD1
clone_size: few
cdr3_aa: CASSYSRQGEAFF
cdr3_nt: TGTGCCAGCAGTTACTCGAGACAGGGAGAAGCTTTCTTT

j_call: TRBJ1-4
v_call: TRBV2
d_call: .
clone_size: .
cdr3_aa: CASKGGSLNEKLFF
cdr3_nt: TGTGCCAGCAAGGGGGGGAGTCTGAATGAAAAACTGTTTTTT

j_call: TRBJ1-5
v_call: TRBV30
d_call: .
clone_size: many
cdr3_aa: CAWSAWGSRGPQHF
cdr3_nt: TGTGCCTGGAGTGCTTGGGGCAGCCGAGGGCCCCAGCATTTT

j_call: TRBJ2-1
v_call: TRBV29-1
d_call: .
clone_size: .
cdr3_aa: CSVEVGYNEQFF
cdr3_nt: TGCAGCGTTGAGGTCGGTTACAATGAGCAGTTCTTC

j_call: TRBJ2-3
v_call: TRBV18
d_call: TRBD2
clone_size: .
cdr3_aa: CASSPTAGGQKDTQYF
cdr3_nt: TGTGCCAGCTCACCAACGGCGGGGGGGCAGAAAGATACGCAGTATTTT

j_call: TRBJ2-5
v_call: TRBV19
d_call: .
clone_size: .
cdr3_aa: CASRSLTEYQETQYF
cdr3_nt: TGTGCCAGTAGATCCCTGACAGAGTACCAAGAGACCCAGTACTTC

j_call: TRBJ1-2
v_call: TRBV5-1
d_call: .
clone_size: .
cdr3_aa: CASSTSTAVDGYTF
cdr3_nt: TGCGCCAGCAGCACCTCCACAGCGGTCGATGGCTACACCTTC

j_call: TRBJ1-2
v_call: TRBV25-1
d_call: TRBD1
clone_size: .
cdr3_aa: CASTGQAGGYTF
cdr3_nt: TGTGCCAGCACCGGACAGGCGGGTGGCTACACCTTC

j_call: TRBJ2-3
v_call: TRBV7-9
d_call: TRBD1
clone_size: .
cdr3_aa: CASSSRDRASTDTQYF
cdr3_nt: TGTGCCAGCAGCTCCCGGGACAGGGCGAGCACAGATACGCAGTATTTT

j_call: TRBJ2-5
v_call: TRBV5-5
d_call: TRBD2
clone_size: once
cdr3_aa: CASRIARGLAGSEAGETQYF
cdr3_nt: TGTGCCAGCAGGATCGCACGGGGACTAGCGGGTTCAGAGGCGGGAGAGACCCAGTACTTC

j_call: TRBJ1-1
v_call: TRBV19
d_call: .
clone_size: few
cdr3_aa: CASSITGVVTEAFF
cdr3_nt: TGTGCCAGTAGTATAACGGGGGTAGTGACTGAAGCTTTCTTT

j_call: TRBJ2-1
v_call: TRBV6-1
d_call: TRBD1
clone_size: .
cdr3_aa: CASSGGQGVPLYNEQFF
cdr3_nt: TGTGCCAGCAGTGGAGGACAGGGAGTTCCTTTGTACAATGAGCAGTTCTTC

j_call: TRBJ1-5
v_call: TRBV6-5
d_call: TRBD1
clone_size: .
cdr3_aa: CASRGTGVNNQPQHF
cdr3_nt: TGTGCCAGCAGAGGGACAGGGGTTAACAATCAGCCCCAGCATTTT

j_call: TRBJ2-7
v_call: TRBV6-6
d_call: .
clone_size: once
cdr3_aa: CASSYSPRGEQYF
cdr3_nt: TGTGCCAGCAGTTACTCTCCCCGGGGCGAGCAGTACTTC

j_call: TRBJ1-1
v_call: TRBV7-9
d_call: .
clone_size: .
cdr3_aa: CASSSRAGSNTEAFF
cdr3_nt: TGTGCCAGCAGCTCACGGGCAGGGTCGAACACTGAAGCTTTCTTT

j_call: TRBJ1-5
v_call: TRBV19
d_call: TRBD1
clone_size: few
cdr3_aa: CASSMTGEQPQHF
cdr3_nt: TGTGCCAGTAGTATGACAGGGGAACAGCCCCAGCATTTT

j_call: TRBJ2-7
v_call: TRBV20-1
d_call: .
clone_size: once
cdr3_aa: CSASPPGPYEQYF
cdr3_nt: TGCAGTGCTAGTCCCCCAGGGCCCTACGAGCAGTACTTC

j_call: TRBJ2-7
v_call: TRBV3-1/TRBV3-2
d_call: TRBD2
clone_size: .
cdr3_aa: CASSQDGVAGGYEQYF
cdr3_nt: TGTGCCAGCAGCCAAGATGGAGTAGCGGGGGGTTACGAGCAGTACTTC

j_call: TRBJ2-7
v_call: TRBV3-1/TRBV3-2
d_call: TRBD1
clone_size: .
cdr3_aa: CASSQVGTGGSDEQYF
cdr3_nt: TGTGCCAGCAGCCAAGTTGGGACAGGGGGATCGGACGAGCAGTACTTC

j_call: TRBJ2-1
v_call: TRBV6-4
d_call: TRBD1
clone_size: .
cdr3_aa: CASSDGQGSYNEQFF
cdr3_nt: TGTGCCAGCAGTGACGGACAGGGGTCGTACAATGAGCAGTTCTTC

j_call: TRBJ2-3
v_call: TRBV30
d_call: .
clone_size: .
cdr3_aa: CAWIRGAADTQYF
cdr3_nt: TGTGCCTGGATTCGGGGGGCTGCAGATACGCAGTATTTT

j_call: TRBJ2-7
v_call: TRBV11-2
d_call: .
clone_size: .
cdr3_aa: CASSRTDTYEQYF
cdr3_nt: TGTGCCAGCAGCCGTACTGATACCTACGAGCAGTACTTC

j_call: TRBJ1-2
v_call: TRBV23-1
d_call: .
clone_size: .
cdr3_aa: CASSQIWAGNGYTF
cdr3_nt: TGCGCCAGCAGTCAGATATGGGCAGGGAATGGCTACACCTTC

j_call: TRBJ2-5
v_call: TRBV19
d_call: TRBD2
clone_size: .
cdr3_aa: CASSIGRAGGLETQYF
cdr3_nt: TGTGCCAGTAGTATAGGTCGAGCGGGGGGTTTGGAGACCCAGTACTTC

j_call: TRBJ1-1
v_call: TRBV12-3/TRBV12-4
d_call: .
clone_size: once
cdr3_aa: CASSAGFGPEAFF
cdr3_nt: TGTGCCAGTAGCGCAGGTTTCGGACCTGAAGCTTTCTTT

j_call: TRBJ2-3
v_call: TRBV5-1
d_call: TRBD2
clone_size: .
cdr3_aa: CASSFGGMSTDTQYF
cdr3_nt: TGCGCCAGCAGCTTCGGGGGGATGAGCACAGATACGCAGTATTTT

j_call: TRBJ2-1
v_call: TRBV6-5
d_call: .
clone_size: .
cdr3_aa: CASSYSGRNEQFF
cdr3_nt: TGTGCCAGCAGTTACTCGGGGCGCAATGAGCAGTTCTTC

j_call: TRBJ2-1
v_call: TRBV9
d_call: TRBD2
clone_size: .
cdr3_aa: CASSVGVIAGGIDEQFF
cdr3_nt: TGTGCCAGCAGCGTAGGGGTAATAGCGGGGGGTATCGATGAGCAGTTCTTC